This T cell receptor (beta chain) comes out of a study of T cell responses to AZD1222 COVID-19 vaccine. Profiled with immunoSEQ multiplex PCR; TCRdb holds only in-frame clones, not every one. Among around 110,000 clones listed, approximately 93% were seen once. This clone was seen a single time. V shed 3 bases and J 8 bases; nucleotides not matched to a gene: 5. The CDR3 loop spans 15 amino acids. Germline CDR1 is MGHDK and CDR2 is SYGVNS. The rearrangement uses TRBV25-1 and TRBJ1-4; 11 positions agree with TRBD1. The receptor was derived from an adult in good health. The material was peripheral blood, obtained on day 0 of AZD1222 vaccination. The CDR3 loop is CASSDLGQGVEKLFF. The DNA of the CDR3 is TGTGCCAGCAGTGACCTGGGACAGGGGGTCGAAAAACTGTTTTTT.